This T cell receptor (beta chain) was retrieved from a study of shared clonotypes between healthy human individuals. For the study at large: Donors consisted of two women and a few men between 18 and 49. Each donor's CD8 memory used one plate, CD8 naive two, each CD4 subset three. Study outcomes and limitations: The four-donor shared clonotypes exceeded non-shared clonotypes in generation probability, with non-shared ones scoring lower.

The repertoire was sequenced with immunoSEQ multiplex PCR; TCRdb's copy has only in-frame clones and lacks some. The sample lists more than 2 million clones; around 95% were seen once. In regard to this clone: The antigen is not known.

Germline loops: CDR1 MDHEN, CDR2 SYDVKM. The V and J ends lost 5 bases and 7 bases respectively, with 14 bases between them. This CDR3 has 13 amino acids. The TCR comes from a man aged 18 to 30 in good health. The chain couples TRBV28 to TRBJ1-2, with D maybe TRBD1 (6 bases). The specimen was naive CD4+ T cells sorted from blood. The subset here: CD45RA+ positively selected. The CDR3 region is CASSEGDMVGYTF. In DNA form, the CDR3 reads TGTGCCAGCAGTGAAGGGGACATGGTTGGCTACACCTTC.